These 24 T cell receptor beta chains were all obtained from the same sample, sequenced in a study of OX40 agonist ivuxolimab in advanced cancers. Generated by immunoSEQ multiplex PCR, the TCRdb table keeps only in-frame clones and is missing some. The sample records 50,000 to 70,000 clones, 75% to 90% being singletons. Specimen: CD4+ or CD8+ T cells sorted from blood, collected in a trial of the OX40 agonist ivuxolimab. The source of these receptors is an adult with an advanced solid tumor such as melanoma, head and neck, liver or kidney cancer.

On this clone: An end of the junction does not agree with germline; a read error may underlie this. This sequence joins TRBV5-4 and TRBJ1-1; TRBD1 might be the D (6 bases). From germline, CDR1 is SGHNT and CDR2 YYREEE (reference sequence). This CDR3 contains 11 residues. CDR3 nucleotide sequence: TGTGCCAGCAGCTTGGACAGGGAGAATTCATTT. Translation: CASSLDRENSF.

The J gene is TRBJ2-7, the V gene TRBV10-2; 7 bases match TRBD2. Germline V gene lookup returns CDR1 WSHSY and CDR2 SAAADI. V shed 6 bases and J 6 bases; nucleotides not matched to a gene: 5. This CDR3 has 12 amino acids. CDR3 DNA: TGCGCCAGCAGAGGGACTATTGGCGAGCAGTACTTC. Translated: CASRGTIGEQYF.

V gene TRBV19 combines with J gene TRBJ2-7; 10 bases match TRBD2. Germline CDR1 is LNHDA and CDR2 is SQIVND (reference sequence). CDR3 size: 14 residues. The J segment lost 5 bases and the V segment lost 3 bases, leaving 4 bases of the junction unmatched. Here the CDR3 reads CASSIGLAGDEQYF. The CDR3 DNA sequence: TGTGCCAGTAGTATCGGGCTAGCGGGAGACGAGCAGTACTTC.

The chain has TRBV4-1 and TRBJ2-7; D gene ambiguous. CDR1 is MGHRA, CDR2 YSYEKL, per germline. The CDR3 spans 13 residues. V dropped 1 base and J dropped 4 bases, with 8 bases sitting between them. The CDR3 DNA follows: TGCGCCAGCAGCCAAGCGGGCAGATACGAGCAGTACTTC. It is translated as CASSQAGRYEQYF.

The chain has TRBV6-6 and TRBJ1-1, with a weak D call TRBD1 (5 bases). Per the germline V gene, CDR1 is MNHNY and CDR2 is SVGAGI (reference sequence). V was cut by 5 bases and J by 3 bases, with 13 bases left in between. CDR3 length: 14 amino acids. CDR3 loop: CASSLRGTDTEAFF. In DNA, the CDR3 is TGTGCCAGCAGTCTGCGAGGGACCGACACTGAAGCTTTCTTT.

V and J are TRBV19 and TRBJ1-4; 7 nucleotides match TRBD1. Germline V gene sequence: CDR1 LNHDA, CDR2 SQIVND (reference sequence). Trimming removed 5 bases from V and 3 bases from J; junction bases left unmatched: 6. This CDR3 spans 15 amino acids. CDR3 sequence (DNA): TGTGCCAGTAGTGGCGAACAGGGGTCTAATGAAAAACTGTTTTTT. This encodes CASSGEQGSNEKLFF.

The chain joins TRBV29-1 to TRBJ2-5, with 11 positions matching TRBD2. This CDR3 has 16 amino acids. Germline values: CDR1 SQVTM, CDR2 ANQGSEA. The V gene end was trimmed by 3 bases and the J gene end by 2 bases; junction bases not matched to a gene: 8. The CDR3 DNA is TGCAGCGTTGACCACTTTCGACTAGCGGGACAAGAGACCCAGTACTTC. Its translation: CSVDHFRLAGQETQYF.

This clone was observed a single time. This CDR3 reads CASSSYGGSYEQYF. CDR3 sequence (DNA): TGCGCCAGCAGCTCCTATGGGGGTTCCTACGAGCAGTACTTC. The rearrangement links TRBV5-1 to TRBJ2-7; tentatively, D is TRBD1 or TRBD2 (5 bases each). Germline CDR1 is SGHRS and CDR2 is YFSETQ. CDR3 length equals 14 residues. V lost 3 bases and J lost 1, with 11 bases in between.

This clone was recorded once. The chain combines TRBV6-6 with TRBJ2-7; tentatively, D is TRBD1 (5 bases). Between the trimmed V and J ends, which lost 5 bases and 5 bases, there was a span of 19 bases. Germline V gene data show CDR1 as MNHNY and CDR2 as SVGAGI (reference sequence). This CDR3 spans 15 amino acids. CDR3 bases: TGTGCCAGCAGTACCTTAATGGGGCCGAAAAACGAGCAGTACTTC. Encoded protein: CASSTLMGPKNEQYF.

The J gene is TRBJ2-1, the V gene TRBV5-4; no clear D. The germline V and J ends were trimmed by 1 base and 0 bases, with 8 bases remaining between them. There are 15 residues in the CDR3. The germline V gene encodes CDR1 SGHNT and CDR2 YYREEE (reference sequence). CDR3 residues: CASSLYPSSYNEQFF. In DNA form, the CDR3 reads TGTGCCAGCAGCTTGTATCCAAGCTCCTACAATGAGCAGTTCTTC.

This clone has only one observation. The chain couples TRBV18 to TRBJ1-1; no clear D gene. Germline V lookup: CDR1 KGHSH, CDR2 LQKENI. CDR3 length: 12 residues. V was trimmed by 5 bases and J by 1 base, leaving 5 bases between them. CDR3 in amino acids: CASSVPNTEAFF. For the CDR3, the DNA is TGTGCCAGCTCAGTCCCGAACACTGAAGCTTTCTTT.

V usage is TRBV7-6 and J usage is TRBJ2-7; TRBD1 or TRBD2 may be the D gene (5 bases each). The germline V gene encodes CDR1 SGHVS and CDR2 FNYEAQ. The ends were cut back, 0 bases at V and 5 bases at J, with 11 bases in the middle. The CDR3 spans 14 residues. CDR3 in DNA: TGTGCCAGCAGCTTAGCGCTTGGGGGTCACGAGCAGTACTTC. Residues: CASSLALGGHEQYF. The entire variable domain, with the rest obtained from reference TRBV7-6 and TRBJ2-7, is as follows: GAGVSQSPRYKVTKRGQDVALRCDPISGHVSLYWYRQALGQGPEFLTYFNYEAQQDKSGLPNDRFSAERPEGSISTLTIQRTEQRDSAMYRCASSLALGGHEQYFGPGTRLTVT.

The genes are TRBV29-1 and TRBJ1-1, with 7 bases aligning to TRBD1. The CDR3 runs to 13 residues. V was clipped by 4 bases and J by 1 base; unmatched bases: 3. Germline V lookup: CDR1 SQVTM, CDR2 ANQGSEA. As DNA, the CDR3 is TGCAGCGTTGTGACAGGGTCGAACACTGAAGCTTTCTTT. Translation gives CSVVTGSNTEAFF.

V usage is TRBV5-8 and J usage is TRBJ2-1, with TRBD1 as a possible D gene (5 bases). V dropped 2 bases and J dropped 1 base, with 13 bases sitting between them. The CDR3 consists of 16 residues. CDR1 and CDR2 from the germline V gene are SGHTS and YDEGEE. CDR3 in DNA: TGTGCCAGCAGCTTAAAATGGGGCTCGTCCTACAATGAGCAGTTCTTC. Protein product: CASSLKWGSSYNEQFF.

This chain connects TRBV19 to TRBJ2-3; 13 bases agree with TRBD2. The CDR3 has 16 residues. Germline lookup yields CDR1 LNHDA and CDR2 SQIVND (reference sequence). V lost 3 bases to trimming and J lost 2 bases; unmatched junction nucleotides: 2. CDR3 DNA sequence: TGTGCCAGTAGTATTGGGACTAGCGGGACCACAGATACGCAGTATTTT. Translated, it gives CASSIGTSGTTDTQYF. Using reference TRBV19 and TRBJ2-3 for the parts outside the CDR3, the full variable domain is DGGITQSPKYLFRKEGQNVTLSCEQNLNHDAMYWYRQDPGQGLRLIYYSQIVNDFQKGDIAEGYSVSREKKESFPLTVTSAQKNPTAFYLCASSIGTSGTTDTQYFGPGTRLTVL.

The genes are TRBV13 and TRBJ1-1; TRBD1 agrees at 7 bases. Trimming cost V 4 bases and J 1 base; bases outside gene matches: 3. Germline assignment: CDR1 PRHDT and CDR2 FYEKMQ (reference sequence). The CDR3 contains 14 residues. In DNA form, the CDR3 reads TGTGCCAGCAGCTCCGGGACAGCGAACACTGAAGCTTTCTTT. Encoded protein: CASSSGTANTEAFF.

The chain recombines TRBV6-6 with TRBJ2-7; 7 bases match TRBD2. J gave up 0 bases and V 5 bases, and 4 bases lay outside the gene matches. The CDR3 extends over 14 amino acids. The germline CDR1 and CDR2 sequences are MNHNY and SVGAGI (reference sequence). The DNA of the CDR3 is TGTGCCAGCAGTGTGCTAGCGGACTCCTACGAGCAGTACTTC. It specifies CASSVLADSYEQYF.

This sequence joins TRBV4-1 and TRBJ2-2, with no clear D. The CDR3 is made up of 12 amino acids. Germline loops: CDR1 MGHRA, CDR2 YSYEKL. The ends were cut back, 6 bases at V and 6 bases at J, with 8 bases in the middle. CDR3 nucleotides: TGCGCCAGCAGTCGGAATCCCGGGGAGCTGTTTTTT. It is translated as CASSRNPGELFF.

This clone has more than one count but fewer than ten. The chain links TRBV16 to TRBJ2-7; 8 positions match TRBD1. The CDR3 runs 14 residues. In germline, CDR1 is KGHSY, CDR2 FQNENV. Trimming cost V 3 bases and J 2 bases; bases outside gene matches: 3. The CDR3 nucleotides are TGTGCCAGCAGCCAGAGGACAGGGACCTACGAGCAGTACTTC. It translates to CASSQRTGTYEQYF. Filled out from reference TRBV16 and TRBJ2-7, the complete variable domain reads GEEVAQTPKHLVRGEGQKAKLYCAPIKGHSYVFWYQQVLKNEFKFLISFQNENVFDETGMPKERFSAKCLPNSPCSLEIQATKLEDSAVYFCASSQRTGTYEQYFGPGTRLTVT.

The chain links TRBV5-4 to TRBJ1-4; a weak D match, TRBD1 (5 bases). Per the germline V gene, CDR1 is SGHNT and CDR2 is YYREEE (reference sequence). The CDR3 contains 15 residues. Trimming left V 3 bases short and J 6 bases short, with 15 bases between. The CDR3 bases are TGTGCCAGCAGCTCCTCCGACAGCGGGGATGAAAAACTGTTTTTT. This translates into CASSSSDSGDEKLFF.

The chain combines TRBV27 with TRBJ1-2; 7 positions match TRBD1. The V segment lost 3 bases and the J segment 4 bases; nucleotides outside the gene matches: 8. There are 15 residues in the CDR3. Germline-derived CDR1 and CDR2 are MNHEY and SMNVEV (reference sequence). This CDR3 is CASSFRTGPFYGYTF. The CDR3, as DNA: TGTGCCAGCAGTTTCCGGACAGGACCTTTCTATGGCTACACCTTC.

For the CDR3, the DNA is TGTGCCAGCAGTAGGGACAGAGCCTACAATGAGCAGTTCTTC. It yields the protein CASSRDRAYNEQFF. V and J are TRBV27 and TRBJ2-1, with 7 bases that match TRBD1. J was trimmed by 2 bases and V by 5 bases; bases with no gene match: 3. This CDR3 is 14 amino acids long. Per the germline V gene, CDR1 is MNHEY and CDR2 is SMNVEV (reference sequence).

This clone appeared a single time. The chain combines TRBV7-3 with TRBJ2-3; TRBD1 might be the D (7 bases). V shed 2 bases and J shed 3 bases, with 18 bases lying between them. Germline V CDR1 and CDR2: SGHTA, FQGTGA. This CDR3 is 17 amino acids long. The CDR3 here is CASSLGVGGGVTDTQYF. The CDR3 bases are TGTGCCAGCAGCTTAGGGGTAGGGGGCGGGGTAACAGATACGCAGTATTTT.

The rearrangement joins TRBV6-6 to TRBJ2-7; D not certain. Germline lookup yields CDR1 MNHNY and CDR2 SVGAGI (reference sequence). V was cut by 2 bases and J by 3 bases, with 11 bases left in between. The CDR3 totals 14 residues. The DNA for the CDR3 is TGTGCCAGCAGTTACACGGTCGGCAGCTACGAGCAGTACTTC. This translates into CASSYTVGSYEQYF.